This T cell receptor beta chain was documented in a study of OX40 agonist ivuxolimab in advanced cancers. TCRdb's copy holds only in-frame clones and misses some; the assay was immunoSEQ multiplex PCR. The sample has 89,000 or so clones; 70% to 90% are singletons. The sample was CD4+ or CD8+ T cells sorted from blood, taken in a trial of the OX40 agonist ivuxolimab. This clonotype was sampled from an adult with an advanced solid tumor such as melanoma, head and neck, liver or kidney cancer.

Written as DNA, the CDR3 is TGTGCCAGCAGACCCGGCGCGAAACTCTATGAGACCCAGTACTTC. It encodes CASRPGAKLYETQYF. The chain couples TRBV6-1 to TRBJ2-5; D is unclear. The CDR3 length is 15 residues. Trimming removed 6 bases from V and 5 bases from J, with 19 bases in between. CDR1 and CDR2 (germline): MNHNS, SASEGT.